This T cell receptor (beta chain) was sequenced during a study of blood T cell repertoires in COVID-19. Germline CDR1 and CDR2: LGHNA and YNFKEQ. The CDR3 runs 14 residues. Unmatched junction bases numbered 6, after V lost 4 bases and J lost 7 bases. In the original workflow: Amplification of reference gene primers was used by the study to estimate nucleated cell counts. Clones were read by immunoSEQ multiplex PCR, and TCRdb kept only the in-frame ones, dropping some. That table furnishes V, J and clone size, whereas the DNA furnished D and trimming. The sample comprises approximately 210,000 clones, 70% to 90% of which are singletons, and approximately 4.5% rests with the top ten.

This chain joins TRBV4-2 and TRBJ2-7, with 11 bases fitting TRBD1. Sequenced sample: peripheral blood. This TCR was recovered from a human donor in a cohort sampled during active COVID-19. The CDR3 DNA follows: TGTGCCAGCAGCCGCCGGGACAGGGGGTGGGAGCAGTACTTC. This codes for CASSRRDRGWEQYF.